What follows describes a single T cell receptor beta chain. The antigen is not known. The sample originates from a study of monozygotic twins with inflammatory bowel disease. Each sample's cDNA came from eight separate reactions. TCRdb reprocessed the 5' RACE reads and reports one entry per CDR3 protein, with no DNA. The sample has about 330,000 distinct CDR3 sequences. In germline, CDR1 is LNHDA, CDR2 SQIVND (reference sequence). CDR3 length equals 14 residues. Study-wide results and caveats: Fewer clonotypes were shared with others by IBD patients than by healthy twins, especially with disease activity.

The TCR was taken from a human donor with ulcerative colitis or Crohn's disease, or a healthy co-twin of an affected twin (not recorded which). Sequenced input: blood. This chain links TRBV19 with TRBJ1-1. The chain's CDR3 is CASSIEALDTEAFF.